Shown below are 22 T cell receptor beta chains from a single sample sequenced in a study of shared clonotypes between healthy human individuals. The method was immunoSEQ multiplex PCR; TCRdb's version includes in-frame clones alone and lacks a portion of them. Among about 2.3 million clones, 92% were seen once, and the ten largest hold approximately 0.41%. Sequenced material: naive CD4+ T cells from PBMCs. Subset in this sample: CD45RA+ positively selected. The source of these receptors is a man between 18 and 35 years old in good health. Some clones in this sample may be carry-over from other donors' samples.

This sequence joins TRBV19 and TRBJ1-4; 8 bases fit TRBD1. J was trimmed by 8 bases and V by 3 bases; bases with no gene match: 11. The CDR3 covers 16 residues. Germline CDR1 LNHDA, CDR2 SQIVND (reference sequence). The CDR3 DNA is TGTGCCAGTAGTATTAGGACCGGGACAGGCGGAGAAAAACTGTTTTTT. Amino acids: CASSIRTGTGGEKLFF.

This chain uses TRBV6-1 with TRBJ2-7; 7 bases line up with TRBD1. The CDR3 consists of 15 residues. The trim removed 5 bases at V and 1 base at J, leaving 8 bases unmatched. Germline V gene data show CDR1 as MNHNS and CDR2 as SASEGT. Here the CDR3 reads CASSQEAGGSYEQYF. Written as DNA, the CDR3 is TGTGCCAGCAGTCAGGAGGCAGGGGGATCCTACGAGCAGTACTTC.

The chain combines TRBV4-2 with TRBJ1-2; D not certain. The CDR3 spans 15 residues. Germline loops: CDR1 LGHNA, CDR2 YNFKEQ. V lost 1 base, J lost 0 bases, and 9 bases lay in between. The CDR3: CASSQARSTNYGYTF. CDR3 in DNA: TGTGCCAGCAGCCAAGCCAGGTCCACTAACTATGGCTACACCTTC.

The V and J genes are TRBV2 and TRBJ1-5; 8 nucleotides agree with TRBD1. Germline-derived CDR1 and CDR2 are SNHLY and FYNNEI. V shed 6 bases and J 4 bases; nucleotides not matched to a gene: 5. This CDR3 is 14 amino acids long. CDR3 in amino acids: CASSGDRWNQPQHF. CDR3 coding DNA: TGTGCCAGCAGCGGGGACAGGTGGAATCAGCCCCAGCATTTT. The complete variable domain, with remaining parts taken from reference TRBV2 and TRBJ1-5, reads EPEVTQTPSHQVTQMGQEVILRCVPISNHLYFYWYRQILGQKVEFLVSFYNNEISEKSEIFDDQFSVERPDGSNFTLKIRSTKLEDSAMYFCASSGDRWNQPQHFGDGTRLSIL.

This clone was detected once. The chain is built from TRBV28 and TRBJ2-5; 11 bases align to TRBD1. There are 15 residues in the CDR3. Germline CDR1 and CDR2: MDHEN and SYDVKM. Trimming cost V 5 bases and J 5 bases; bases outside gene matches: 7. The chain's CDR3 is CASSPRGQGEETQYF. CDR3 sequence (DNA): TGTGCCAGCAGTCCTCGGGGACAGGGGGAGGAGACCCAGTACTTC.

This CDR3 is CASSPPRGLYEQYF. The CDR3 nucleotides read TGTGCCAGCTCACCACCGAGGGGGCTCTACGAGCAGTACTTC. This chain uses TRBV18 with TRBJ2-7, with 7 positions matching TRBD1. Germline V CDR1 and CDR2: KGHSH, LQKENI. Trimming took 0 bases from V and 3 from J; bases not matched to a gene: 2. The CDR3 has 14 amino acids.

The chain links TRBV11-2 to TRBJ2-7; D is undetermined. CDR1 and CDR2 (germline): SGHAT, FQNNGV. The CDR3 consists of 15 residues. V was pared by 5 bases and J by 3 bases, with 17 bases between. The DNA for the CDR3 is TGTGCCAGCAGCGCTCAGGCAAGGCTTCACTACGAGCAGTACTTC. This codes for CASSAQARLHYEQYF.

This chain links TRBV11-3 with TRBJ2-2, with 11 bases aligning to TRBD2. CDR1 is SGHNT and CDR2 is YENEEA in the germline V gene. This CDR3 spans 15 amino acids. Unmatched junction bases numbered 9, after V lost 10 bases and J lost 5 bases. The CDR3 DNA follows: TGTGCCACGCAACCGGGACTAGCGGATACCGGGGAGCTGTTTTTT. Its protein is CATQPGLADTGELFF.

The J gene is TRBJ1-5, the V gene TRBV2; D gene uncertain. With 7 bases removed from V and 0 bases from J, the gap between germline ends came to 13 bases. This CDR3 region has 15 residues. Germline V CDR1 and CDR2: SNHLY, FYNNEI. CDR3 nucleotides: TGTGCCAGCATGGCAGGTCCAAATAGCAATCAGCCCCAGCATTTT. It yields the protein CASMAGPNSNQPQHF.

V and J are TRBV27 and TRBJ1-2, with TRBD1 as a possible D gene (5 bases). The CDR3 is 15 amino acids. The V and J ends lost 5 bases and 2 bases respectively, with 15 bases between them. Looked up from germline, CDR1 is MNHEY and CDR2 is SMNVEV (reference sequence). Here the CDR3 DNA reads TGTGCCAGCAGTAACACCCCTGGGGGGAACTATGGCTACACCTTC. The encoded protein is CASSNTPGGNYGYTF.

This clone was observed a single time. The gene calls are TRBV11-2 and TRBJ2-7, with D perhaps matching TRBD1 (5 bases). Germline V CDR1 and CDR2: SGHAT, FQNNGV. CDR3 length: 14 amino acids. V was cut by 1 base and J by 6 bases, with 13 bases left in between. The CDR3 here is CASSLARDSGEQYF. The CDR3 region has the DNA TGTGCCAGCAGCTTAGCCAGGGATTCGGGCGAGCAGTACTTC.

DNA of the CDR3: TGTGCCAGCAGCTACAGGGGAGACACCGGGGAGCTGTTTTTT. Encoded protein: CASSYRGDTGELFF. V gene TRBV11-3 combines with J gene TRBJ2-2; 7 bases are shared with TRBD1. After removal of 4 bases from V and 3 bases from J, the junction contained 2 bases not matched to a gene. Per germline, CDR1 SGHNT and CDR2 YENEEA. This CDR3 region has 14 residues.

The V and J genes are TRBV2 and TRBJ1-2; D ambiguous. Trimming shortened V by 7 bases and J by 4 bases, and 13 bases separated the two germline ends. Germline loops: CDR1 SNHLY, CDR2 FYNNEI. The CDR3 runs to 13 residues. In DNA form, the CDR3 reads TGTGCCAGCAATGCGGGGATTCGCTATGGCTACACCTTC. It translates to CASNAGIRYGYTF.

The chain couples TRBV6-5 to TRBJ1-2, with no clear D. V was pared by 5 bases and J by 3 bases, with 13 bases between. The length of the CDR3 is 14 residues. Per the germline V gene, CDR1 is MNHEY and CDR2 is SVGAGI. The CDR3 loop reads CASSEGRADYGYTF. The DNA for the CDR3 is TGTGCCAGCAGTGAAGGAAGGGCAGACTATGGCTACACCTTC.

The rearrangement uses TRBV7-9 and TRBJ2-4, with 7 bases aligning to TRBD1. V shed 5 bases, J shed 0 bases, and the junction held 4 bases outside the gene matches. CDR1 SEHNR and CDR2 FQNEAQ come from the germline V gene (reference sequence). The CDR3 extends over 15 amino acids. The CDR3 reads CASSPTGVAKNIQYF. The CDR3 DNA follows: TGTGCCAGCAGCCCCACAGGGGTAGCCAAAAACATTCAGTACTTC.

This chain joins TRBV5-5 and TRBJ2-3; 7 bases line up with TRBD2. CDR1 is SGHKS, CDR2 YYEKEE, per germline (reference sequence). The CDR3 length is 17 residues. J was trimmed by 2 bases and V by 0 bases; bases with no gene match: 9. The CDR3 coding sequence is TGTGCCAGCAGCTTGGGATCGGCTAGCGGCCTCACAGATACGCAGTATTTT. This codes for CASSLGSASGLTDTQYF.

This chain joins TRBV25-1 and TRBJ1-4; D not certain. This CDR3 comprises 14 residues. With 2 bases removed from V and 2 bases from J, the gap between germline ends came to 6 bases. Germline assignment: CDR1 MGHDK and CDR2 SYGVNS. CDR3 region: CASSEGRTNEKLFF. CDR3 coding DNA: TGTGCCAGCAGTGAAGGGAGGACTAATGAAAAACTGTTTTTT.

The chain couples TRBV29-1 to TRBJ2-3; 7 bases line up with TRBD2. The length of the CDR3 is 17 residues. Germline values: CDR1 SQVTM, CDR2 ANQGSEA. V shed 5 bases and J 0 bases; nucleotides not matched to a gene: 14. The CDR3 sequence is CSVTKVWGLRSTDTQYF. The CDR3 DNA sequence: TGCAGCGTTACTAAAGTTTGGGGACTAAGGAGCACAGATACGCAGTATTTT.

This sequence joins TRBV6-1 and TRBJ2-7; the match to TRBD2 covers 9 bases. This CDR3 spans 15 amino acids. Per the germline V gene, CDR1 is MNHNS and CDR2 is SASEGT. Germline trimming cut 5 bases from V and 5 bases from J; bases unmatched to any gene: 10. CDR3 in amino acids: CASSPRSGSRNEQYF. CDR3 sequence (DNA): TGTGCCAGCAGTCCTCGTAGCGGGAGTAGGAACGAGCAGTACTTC.

The rearrangement joins TRBV10-3 to TRBJ2-2; 11 bases fit TRBD2. The trim removed 9 bases at V and 7 bases at J, leaving 7 bases unmatched. Germline V CDR1 and CDR2: ENHRY, SYGVKD. CDR3 length equals 14 residues. The CDR3 here is CAIARGLADGELFF. In nucleotides, the CDR3 is TGTGCCATAGCCCGGGGACTAGCGGACGGGGAGCTGTTTTTT.

This clone appeared once. The chain employs TRBV29-1 and TRBJ2-2; TRBD1 matches at 9 bases. J gave up 4 bases and V 5 bases, and 5 bases lay outside the gene matches. Per germline, CDR1 SQVTM and CDR2 ANQGSEA. The CDR3 loop spans 14 amino acids. The CDR3 spells CSVTGGRGTGELFF. The CDR3 DNA sequence: TGCAGCGTTACAGGGGGCCGGGGCACCGGGGAGCTGTTTTTT.

The chain couples TRBV28 to TRBJ2-3; the match to TRBD1 covers 9 bases. Germline lookup yields CDR1 MDHEN and CDR2 SYDVKM. This CDR3 is 16 amino acids long. V shed 5 bases and J 3 bases; nucleotides not matched to a gene: 9. In DNA, the CDR3 is TGTGCCAGCAGTATCCCGGGACAGGGATTGACAGATACGCAGTATTTT. Residues: CASSIPGQGLTDTQYF. Looking up the rest from reference TRBV28 and TRBJ2-3 gives the full variable domain: DVKVTQSSRYLVKRTGEKVFLECVQDMDHENMFWYRQDPGLGLRLIYFSYDVKMKEKGDIPEGYSVSREKKERFSLILESASTNQTSMYLCASSIPGQGLTDTQYFGPGTRLTVL.